The 31 T cell receptor beta chains below were found in one sample sequenced in a study of T cell responses to AZD1222 COVID-19 vaccine. TCRdb's copy holds only in-frame clones and misses some; the assay was immunoSEQ multiplex PCR. The data contain approximately 150,000 clones, less than 95% of them singletons. The material was peripheral blood, obtained 28 days after the second dose of the MenACWY control vaccine. Receptors were obtained from an adult who received the MenACWY meningococcal vaccine as a control.

This chain joins TRBV29-1 and TRBJ2-7; 7 bases are shared with TRBD1. The CDR3 is 12 residues long. V was clipped by 7 bases and J by 4 bases; unmatched bases: 7. Germline assignment: CDR1 SQVTM and CDR2 ANQGSEA. The CDR3 is CSARQGSYEQYF. The CDR3 DNA sequence: TGCAGCGCCAGACAGGGTTCTTACGAGCAGTACTTC.

The V call is TRBV19, the J call TRBJ1-2; 7 positions match TRBD1. The CDR3 contains 13 residues. J lost 5 bases, V lost 7 bases, and 7 bases had no gene match. Germline V gives CDR1 LNHDA, CDR2 SQIVND (reference sequence). CDR3: CASKRQGPYGYTF. CDR3 in DNA: TGTGCCAGTAAGCGACAGGGCCCGTATGGCTACACCTTC.

CDR3 residues: CASNLRTGNQPQHF. In nucleotides, the CDR3 is TGTGCCAGTAACCTCCGGACAGGCAATCAGCCCCAGCATTTT. The chain recombines TRBV19 with TRBJ1-5, with TRBD1 as a possible D gene (6 bases). V lost 7 bases to trimming and J lost 2 bases, with 12 bases between them. The CDR3 length is 14 residues. Germline lookup yields CDR1 LNHDA and CDR2 SQIVND (reference sequence). Complete variable domain (other parts from reference TRBV19 and TRBJ1-5): DGGITQSPKYLFRKEGQNVTLSCEQNLNHDAMYWYRQDPGQGLRLIYYSQIVNDFQKGDIAEGYSVSREKKESFPLTVTSAQKNPTAFYLCASNLRTGNQPQHFGDGTRLSIL.

The gene calls are TRBV3-1 (or the pseudogene TRBV3-2) and TRBJ2-7; 8 bases fit TRBD1. CDR1 is LGHDT, CDR2 YNNKEL, per germline (reference sequence). V shed 2 bases, J shed 3 bases, and the junction held 6 bases outside the gene matches. The CDR3 consists of 15 residues. The CDR3 DNA reads as TGTGCCAGCAGCCAAAGGACAGGGTTTCTCTACGAGCAGTACTTC. Residues: CASSQRTGFLYEQYF.

The genes are TRBV27 and TRBJ2-7; possible D gene TRBD2, 6 bases. Per the germline V gene, CDR1 is MNHEY and CDR2 is SMNVEV (reference sequence). Trimming cost V 6 bases and J 5 bases, with 23 bases left between them. The CDR3 is made up of 16 amino acids. Written as DNA, the CDR3 is TGTGCCAGCAGACCCGTTAGCGGAATCTTATCCGACGAGCAGTACTTC. It codes for CASRPVSGILSDEQYF.

The V gene is TRBV10-3, the J gene TRBJ2-7; TRBD1 is a possible D gene (5 bases). V was clipped by 0 bases and J by 3 bases, with 15 bases between them. This CDR3 region has 16 residues. CDR1 ENHRY and CDR2 SYGVKD come from the germline V gene. The CDR3 here is CAISESHRTLDYEQYF. CDR3 in DNA: TGTGCCATCAGTGAGTCGCACAGGACGTTGGACTACGAGCAGTACTTC.

This chain links TRBV19 with TRBJ1-5; D gene unclear. Looked up from germline, CDR1 is LNHDA and CDR2 is SQIVND (reference sequence). V lost 6 bases and J 1 base, leaving 10 bases between the germline ends. This CDR3 contains 14 residues. The CDR3 protein is CASREGNSNQPQHF. For the CDR3, the DNA is TGTGCCAGTAGGGAGGGCAACAGCAATCAGCCCCAGCATTTT.

The V call is TRBV11-2, the J call TRBJ2-7, with D maybe TRBD2 (6 bases). The germline CDR1 and CDR2 sequences are SGHAT and FQNNGV. The length of the CDR3 is 14 residues. The V gene lost 6 bases and the J gene lost 0 bases, with 12 bases spanning the gap. This CDR3 is CASRRGIGSYEQYF. The CDR3 nucleotides are TGTGCCAGCAGGCGGGGCATCGGCTCCTACGAGCAGTACTTC.

The chain uses TRBV7-3 and TRBJ2-2, with D uncertain. Germline V gene sequence: CDR1 SGHTA, CDR2 FQGTGA. Trimming left V 5 bases short and J 4 bases short, with 11 bases between. This CDR3 has 14 amino acids. CDR3 sequence reads: CASSPLSSTGELFF. The CDR3 DNA reads TGTGCCAGCAGCCCCCTAAGTAGCACCGGGGAGCTGTTTTTT.

This clone has only one observation. The CDR3 DNA reads TGTGCCAGCAGCCGGACCGGACAGGGCCGGAACACCGGGGAGCTGTTTTTT. It encodes CASSRTGQGRNTGELFF. The V and J genes are TRBV3-1 (or the pseudogene TRBV3-2) and TRBJ2-2; 8 nucleotides match TRBD1. The CDR3 loop spans 17 amino acids. The germline CDR1 and CDR2 sequences are LGHDT and YNNKEL (reference sequence). Trimming cost V 4 bases and J 1 base; bases outside gene matches: 8.

The chain uses TRBV19 and TRBJ2-5; D is perhaps TRBD2 (6 bases). Germline V lookup: CDR1 LNHDA, CDR2 SQIVND (reference sequence). CDR3 length: 15 amino acids. The germline V and J ends were trimmed by 6 bases and 5 bases, with 19 bases remaining between them. DNA for the CDR3: TGTGCCAGTAGGAACCGCGGGACCCACGGCGAGACCCAGTACTTC. Its translation is CASRNRGTHGETQYF.

The chain uses TRBV25-1 and TRBJ2-5, with 11 nucleotides matching TRBD2. V shed 8 bases, J shed 2 bases, and the junction held 4 bases outside the gene matches. The CDR3 sequence is 14 residues long. Germline V gives CDR1 MGHDK, CDR2 SYGVNS. Here the CDR3 DNA reads TGTGCCAGCCATAGCGGGGGGGCTCAAGAGACCCAGTACTTC. Protein sequence: CASHSGGAQETQYF.

V usage is TRBV3-1 (or the pseudogene TRBV3-2) and J usage is TRBJ2-2, with D possibly matching TRBD1 (6 bases). With 6 bases removed from V and 5 bases from J, the gap between germline ends came to 10 bases. This CDR3 is built from 13 residues. The germline gives CDR1 LGHDT, CDR2 YNNKEL (reference sequence). CDR3 sequence: CASRTGSTGELFF. The CDR3 DNA reads TGTGCCAGCAGAACAGGGTCTACCGGGGAGCTGTTTTTT.

The genes are TRBV5-4 and TRBJ2-1, with D perhaps TRBD2 (5 bases). V shed 4 bases and J shed 3 bases, with 11 bases lying between them. CDR1 and CDR2 from the germline V gene are SGHNT and YYREEE (reference sequence). The CDR3 covers 14 residues. Here the CDR3 reads CASSRGADYNEQFF. The CDR3 DNA reads TGTGCCAGCAGCCGTGGAGCGGACTACAATGAGCAGTTCTTC.

V usage is TRBV7-2 and J usage is TRBJ2-7, with 9 positions matching TRBD2. V was clipped by 5 bases and J by 3 bases; unmatched bases: 14. The CDR3 sequence is 17 residues long. CDR1 and CDR2 (germline): SGHTA, FQGNSA. The CDR3, as DNA: TGTGCCAGCAGCCCGAGGGTCCAGCGGGGGGCATTCTACGAGCAGTACTTC. This encodes CASSPRVQRGAFYEQYF. Complete variable domain (other parts from reference TRBV7-2 and TRBJ2-7): GAGVSQSPSNKVTEKGKDVELRCDPISGHTALYWYRQSLGQGLEFLIYFQGNSAPDKSGLPSDRFSAERTGGSVSTLTIQRTQQEDSAVYLCASSPRVQRGAFYEQYFGPGTRLTVT.

J is TRBJ2-7 and V is TRBV19; 8 positions agree with TRBD1. V lost 1 base, J lost 5 bases, and 7 bases stayed unmatched. The CDR3 totals 15 residues. Germline loops: CDR1 LNHDA, CDR2 SQIVND (reference sequence). The CDR3, as DNA: TGTGCCAGTAGTATAGCTAGGACAGGGTTCGACGAGCAGTACTTC. It encodes CASSIARTGFDEQYF.

J is TRBJ1-6 and V is TRBV30, with 9 positions matching TRBD1. Unmatched junction bases numbered 6, after V lost 2 bases and J lost 7 bases. This CDR3 spans 15 amino acids. In germline, CDR1 is GTSNPN, CDR2 SVGIG (reference sequence). CDR3: CAWSRRGQGNSPLHF. The DNA of the CDR3 is TGTGCCTGGAGTCGTAGGGGACAGGGAAATTCACCCCTCCACTTT.

This rearrangement joins TRBV20-1 to TRBJ2-1; D is ambiguous. Germline V gene data show CDR1 as DFQATT and CDR2 as SNEGSKA (reference sequence). The CDR3 is made up of 13 amino acids. With 3 bases removed from V and 8 bases from J, the gap between germline ends came to 14 bases. Written as DNA, the CDR3 is TGCAGTGCTAGTTATGCAGGCTTCGATGAGCAGTTCTTC. Amino acids: CSASYAGFDEQFF.

The gene calls are TRBV27 and TRBJ2-1, with a possible D match to TRBD1 (5 bases). The germline V and J ends were trimmed by 4 bases and 7 bases, with 14 bases remaining between them. This CDR3 has 14 residues. The V gene's germline CDR1 is MNHEY and CDR2 SMNVEV (reference sequence). Here the CDR3 DNA reads TGTGCCAGCAGTTCTGGTAAAGGGGATAATGAGCAGTTCTTC. Residues: CASSSGKGDNEQFF.

The rearrangement joins TRBV24-1 to TRBJ2-2, with a weak D call TRBD2 (7 bases). The ends were cut back, 1 base at V and 4 bases at J, with 18 bases in the middle. Germline V gives CDR1 KGHDR, CDR2 SFDVKD. This CDR3 comprises 18 residues. The chain's CDR3 is CATSDFGGRRGGTGELFF. The DNA for the CDR3 is TGTGCCACCAGTGATTTTGGCGGGAGAAGGGGGGGCACCGGGGAGCTGTTTTTT.

The count of this clone is one. The genes are TRBV12-3 or TRBV12-4 and TRBJ1-5; the D is unclear. Trimming removed 4 bases from V and 11 bases from J, with 9 bases in between. CDR3 length: 11 residues. CDR3 region: CASSSGTAQHF. The CDR3 bases are TGTGCCAGCAGTTCCGGTACGGCCCAGCATTTT.

With regard to this clone: A read error may account for a junction end that differs from germline. The gene calls are TRBV6-4 and TRBJ2-7; no clear D. Germline V gene lookup returns CDR1 MRHNA and CDR2 SNTAGT. The CDR3 extends over 12 amino acids. The CDR3 bases are TGTGCCAGCAGTGACTCGATGCTGGACCAAACATTC. This sequence encodes CASSDSMLDQTF.

V gene TRBV14 combines with J gene TRBJ2-5; 13 bases are a match to TRBD2. Germline CDR1 reads SGHDN; CDR2 reads FVKESK. The CDR3 covers 16 residues. V was clipped by 5 bases and J by 5 bases; unmatched bases: 8. The CDR3 DNA reads TGTGCCAGCAGCTTTCGACTAGCGGGAGGTCTCGAGACCCAGTACTTC. It translates to CASSFRLAGGLETQYF.

For the CDR3, the DNA is TGTGCCACAGGACAGGGAAACTACGAGCAGTACTTC. The encoded protein is CATGQGNYEQYF. The chain uses TRBV6-5 and TRBJ2-7; 8 bases align to TRBD1. Germline CDR1 is MNHEY and CDR2 is SVGAGI. The CDR3 has 12 residues. V lost 10 bases to trimming and J lost 3 bases; unmatched junction nucleotides: 5.

This chain uses TRBV28 with TRBJ1-2; maybe TRBD1 (6 bases). Deletions cut 4 bases from V and 2 bases from J, with 14 bases between. Germline V gives CDR1 MDHEN, CDR2 SYDVKM. This CDR3 is built from 15 residues. CDR3 region: CASSSQGGVNYGYTF. CDR3 DNA: TGTGCCAGCAGTTCCCAAGGGGGAGTAAACTATGGCTACACCTTC.

The rearrangement joins TRBV12-3 or TRBV12-4 to TRBJ1-5; D remains unclear. V was trimmed by 3 bases and J by 3 bases, leaving 3 bases between them. The CDR3 has 12 residues. CDR3 protein: CASSLLNQPQHF. The CDR3, as DNA: TGTGCCAGCAGTTTGCTCAATCAGCCCCAGCATTTT.

The chain couples TRBV19 to TRBJ1-5; 7 bases match TRBD1. The CDR3 runs 16 residues. V trimming: 3 bases; J trimming: 3 bases; junction bases outside the gene matches: 8. Germline V lookup: CDR1 LNHDA, CDR2 SQIVND (reference sequence). The DNA of the CDR3 is TGTGCCAGTAGTATCCCTTTCAGGGGGACCAATCAGCCCCAGCATTTT. The encoded protein is CASSIPFRGTNQPQHF.

The chain joins TRBV5-1 to TRBJ2-2; 10 positions match TRBD1. Losses at the gene ends were 0 bases for V and 5 bases for J; bases not matched to a gene: 4. The germline CDR1 and CDR2 sequences are SGHRS and YFSETQ. The CDR3 totals 16 residues. CDR3 sequence: CASSLETGQGTGELFF. The CDR3 DNA sequence: TGCGCCAGCAGCTTGGAGACGGGACAGGGGACCGGGGAGCTGTTTTTT.

The chain couples TRBV2 to TRBJ1-5; 7 nucleotides line up with TRBD1. Germline V CDR1 and CDR2: SNHLY, FYNNEI. CDR3 length: 12 residues. The junction had 2 bases not matched to a gene; V was cut back by 10 bases and J by 2 bases. This CDR3 reads CATGQGNQPQHF. The CDR3 nucleotides read TGTGCCACAGGACAGGGCAATCAGCCCCAGCATTTT.

The chain recombines TRBV6-8 with TRBJ2-1; 8 nucleotides agree with TRBD2. V lost 1 base and J lost 5; bases outside the gene matches: 4. Germline lookup yields CDR1 MNHGY and CDR2 SAAAGT. This CDR3 spans 15 amino acids. Written as DNA, the CDR3 is TGTGCCAGCAGTTACTTGGCGGGAGGAAACAATGAGCAGTTCTTC. Translated, it gives CASSYLAGGNNEQFF.

The CDR3 DNA follows: TGCGCCAGCAGCTTAGTGCCCGGGGCCACAGGAAGGGAAGCCCAGCATTTT. Translated: CASSLVPGATGREAQHF. The chain carries TRBV5-1 and TRBJ1-5, with a tentative D call TRBD1 (5 bases). The germline gives CDR1 SGHRS, CDR2 YFSETQ. This CDR3 comprises 17 residues. Trimming left V 2 bases short and J 11 bases short, with 26 bases between. Filled out from reference TRBV5-1 and TRBJ1-5, the complete variable domain reads KAGVTQTPRYLIKTRGQQVTLSCSPISGHRSVSWYQQTPGQGLQFLFEYFSETQRNKGNFPGRFSGRQFSNSRSEMNVSTLELGDSALYLCASSLVPGATGREAQHFGDGTRLSIL.